This T cell receptor beta chain was recorded in a study of regulatory T cells in long-lasting Graves disease (dated by TCRdb to the early 2020s). Study-level background: Antithyroid drugs had been taken for less than 3 months by newly diagnosed Graves' disease patients. Peripheral blood TCR sequencing and RNA sequencing compared persistent Graves' disease patients with newly diagnosed Graves' disease patients. The study took place in China and was registered as a clinical trial. A total of roughly 35 samples underwent TCR sequencing: roughly 13 from persistent and about 20 from newly diagnosed Graves' disease patients. The study at large found these results: More public clonotypes were shared among persistent patients (roughly 2,900) than among newly diagnosed patients (roughly 1,000). Persistent disease showed preferential use of TRBV28, TRBJ1-2 and TRBJ2-5, whereas newly diagnosed disease favored TRBV20-1 and TRBJ2-1. The authors acknowledged the small sample size as a limitation that may reduce accuracy. Peripheral blood alone was examined, since thyroid tissue, which constituted the primary lesion, could not be accessed. Only the TCR beta chain was sequenced and analyzed. Lower TCR Shannon entropy and fewer highly expanded clones were observed in persistent Graves' disease patients than in newly diagnosed patients, which suggested clonal expansion.

This specimen's time point label, per the study, means: newly diagnosed GD, antithyroid drugs for less than 3 months. For both TCR sequencing and RNA sequencing, RNA was extracted from PBMCs in TRIzol. The diagnosis of Graves' disease followed American Thyroid Association guidelines. Recruitment of patients was carried out at an endocrinology department in Xi'an, China. From each patient, around 9 milliliters of peripheral blood was collected into an EDTA anticoagulant tube. Ficoll Paque Plus density gradient separation was used to isolate PBMCs, and no further T cell sorting was done. An Agilent 2100 Bioanalyzer and agarose gel were used to check RNA quality, while a NanoDrop 2000 measured RNA concentration. Details on this clonotype: Its antigen is currently not known. One base away there is no much larger clone; base qualities are not given.

The germline V end is reduced by 4 bases and the J end by 7 bases; junction bases left unmatched: 7. The germline V gene (reference sequence) specifies LGHDT as CDR1 and YNNKEL as CDR2. Including the terminal cysteine and phenylalanine, the CDR3 comprises 14 residues. Solely the CDR3 DNA is kept, with 42 bases framed from the first base. Libraries came from multiplex PCR. For sequencing, an Illumina HiSeq 4000 was employed. To build TCR beta libraries, CDR3 regions were amplified by Arm-PCR using iRepertoire HTBI primers. Before sequencing, the PCR products went through gel purification. The authors' analysis ran thus. A total of 62 TRBV and approximately 15 TRBJ segments were identified across samples and were used for gene usage analysis of CDR3 amino acid clonotypes. Filtered high-quality paired reads were merged into contigs using COPE and FqMerger. Contigs were aligned with BLAST to IMGT TRBV, TRBD and TRBJ reference genes, and CDR3 was defined per IMGT. Clonotypes above 0.1% frequency were classified as highly expanded clones. Repertoire diversity was measured by Shannon entropy, and V-J evenness by the Gini coefficient. Clonotypes shared by more than one individual were considered public. Using fastp at Q25 and MiXCR, TCRdb reprocessed the public reads and kept productive beta chains. Each CDR3 protein appears once, grouped with its most common genes and DNA. The V and J calls reflect TCRdb's pipeline rather than the authors' work. The sample data list approximately 300,000 distinct CDR3 sequences, and 18% of these were observed just once. The ten largest clonotypes hold more than 30% of the sample.

This receptor was taken from a female donor with Graves disease. The V gene is TRBV3-1 and the J gene is TRBJ2-7, with 10 central nucleotides matching TRBD2. This material consisted of peripheral blood mononuclear cells (PBMCs), taken at new diagnosis, from a patient treated with antithyroid drugs. The bases are TGTGCCAGCAGCCCGCTAGCGGGAGCTGGAGAGCAGTACTTC. This codes for CASSPLAGAGEQYF.